This paragraph covers one TCR beta chain sequence. Its target antigen remains unknown. Nothing much larger sits one base from this clone, and base qualities are not available. The collaborating institutions used their own protocols to collect whole blood in K2EDTA tubes. For TCRbeta analysis, collaborator samples were shipped as frozen whole blood, as isolated PBMCs, or as DNA extracted from either sample type. TCRbeta CDR3 regions were amplified from genomic DNA using the immunoSEQ Assay, a bias-controlled multiplex PCR. Regarding the original processing steps: Within the assay, amplification of reference gene primers was used to estimate how many nucleated cells each sample contained. To quantify the absolute abundance of each unique TCRbeta CDR3 rearrangement, sequence reads were collapsed and filtered. For each sample, productive Simpson clonality was calculated by taking the square root of Simpson's diversity index across productive rearrangements. TCRdb stores this immuneACCESS table with in-frame sequences only. Part of the clones is absent; in the studies checked, under half of the shortfall reflects unresolved V genes, and no reason is known for the rest. The V and J calls and clone size come from that table; D and trimming were worked out from the DNA. The sample profile shows 70,000 to 80,000 clones; about 87% of them were found once. The ten largest make up around 6.7% of the sample.

CDR1 and CDR2 are read off the germline V gene (reference sequence) as LNHDA and SQIVND. The CDR3 runs 13 amino acids, cysteine and phenylalanine included. The read is trimmed to its CDR3 DNA, 39 bases read in frame from base 1. V is clipped by 5 bases and J by 5 bases, and the sequence between their germline boundaries is 9 bases long. This sample is drawn from a study of blood T cell repertoires in COVID-19 (dated by TCRdb to 2018 to 2020). Looking at the study overall: Samples from collaborators originated in the United States, Italy and Spain and spanned both the acute and convalescent phases of COVID-19. The material from the prospective study consisted of cDNA or gDNA derived from T cells, B-cell-depleted T cells, or PBMCs. Deeply sampled blood TCRbeta repertoires from subjects exposed to, actively infected with, or recovered from COVID-19 were included in the dataset. The repertoires were released in a freely available public database meant as a resource for research on the immune response to SARS-CoV-2. The samples were drawn from two sources: the first 160 participants of the ongoing ImmuneRACE study, and over 950 subjects contributed by 6 global collaborators. Sample metadata almost always included a de-identified subject ID, COVID-19 status, age in years and sex. Where available, HLA class I and class II types were taken from metadata supplied by the sample provider and were not determined by assay-based typing.

Overall study results and their limits: Clinical and demographic metadata were provided uncurated, with the amount varying by source and participant.

This receptor was taken from a woman in her 50s with acute or convalescent COVID-19. The sequencing input was peripheral blood. The rearranged segments are TRBV19 and TRBJ1-4; a tentative D call is TRBD1 (6 bases match). The CDR3 reads as follows: CASSLQGNEKLFF. The DNA reads as follows: TGTGCCAGTAGTCTGCAGGGGAATGAAAAACTGTTTTTT. The full variable domain, with segments outside the CDR3 supplied by the reference TRBV19 and TRBJ1-4 proteins, appears as DGGITQSPKYLFRKEGQNVTLSCEQNLNHDAMYWYRQDPGQGLRLIYYSQIVNDFQKGDIAEGYSVSREKKESFPLTVTSAQKNPTAFYLCASSLQGNEKLFFGSGTQLSVL.